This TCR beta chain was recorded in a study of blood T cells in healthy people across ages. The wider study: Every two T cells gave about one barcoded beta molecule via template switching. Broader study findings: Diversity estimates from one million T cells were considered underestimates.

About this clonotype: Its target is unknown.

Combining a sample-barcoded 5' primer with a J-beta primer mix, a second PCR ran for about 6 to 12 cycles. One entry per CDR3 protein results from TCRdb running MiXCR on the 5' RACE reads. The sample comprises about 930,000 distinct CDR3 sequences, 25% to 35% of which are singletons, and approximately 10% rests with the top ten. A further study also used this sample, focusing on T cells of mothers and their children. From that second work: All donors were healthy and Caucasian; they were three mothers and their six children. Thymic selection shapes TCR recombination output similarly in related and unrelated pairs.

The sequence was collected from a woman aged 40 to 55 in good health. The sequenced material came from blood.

CDR3 DNA sequence: TGTGCCAGCAGTTTACGACAGGGTCCGGAGGCTGAAGCTTTCTTT. The encoded protein is CASSLRQGPEAEAFF. This chain joins TRBV27 and TRBJ1-1, with 7 bases lining up with TRBD1. Losses at the gene ends were 2 bases for V and 6 bases for J; bases not matched to a gene: 9. There are 15 residues in the CDR3. Germline-derived CDR1 and CDR2 are MNHEY and SMNVEV (reference sequence).